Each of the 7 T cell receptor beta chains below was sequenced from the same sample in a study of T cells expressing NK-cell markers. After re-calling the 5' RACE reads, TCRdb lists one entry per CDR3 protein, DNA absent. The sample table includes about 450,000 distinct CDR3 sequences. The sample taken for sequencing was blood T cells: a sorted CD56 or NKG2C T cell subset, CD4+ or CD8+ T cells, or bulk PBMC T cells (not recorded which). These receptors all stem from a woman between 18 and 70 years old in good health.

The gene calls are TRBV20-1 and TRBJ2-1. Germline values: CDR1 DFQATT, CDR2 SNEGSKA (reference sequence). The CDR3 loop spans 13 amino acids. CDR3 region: CSARVWASNEQFF.

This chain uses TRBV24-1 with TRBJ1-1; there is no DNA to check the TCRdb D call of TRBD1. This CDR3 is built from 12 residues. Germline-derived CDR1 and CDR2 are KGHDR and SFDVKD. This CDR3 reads CATSQGNTEAFF.

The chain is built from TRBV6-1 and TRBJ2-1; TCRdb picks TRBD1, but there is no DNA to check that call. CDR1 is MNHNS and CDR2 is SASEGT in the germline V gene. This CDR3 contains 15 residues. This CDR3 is CASSPGGESYNEQFF.

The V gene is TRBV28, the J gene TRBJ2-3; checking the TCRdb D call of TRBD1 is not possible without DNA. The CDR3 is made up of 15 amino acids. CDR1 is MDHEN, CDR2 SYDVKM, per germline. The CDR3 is CASSFPGINTDTQYF.

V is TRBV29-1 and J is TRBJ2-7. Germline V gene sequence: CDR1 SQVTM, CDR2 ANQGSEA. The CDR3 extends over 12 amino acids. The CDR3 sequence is CSVEDTYYEQYF.

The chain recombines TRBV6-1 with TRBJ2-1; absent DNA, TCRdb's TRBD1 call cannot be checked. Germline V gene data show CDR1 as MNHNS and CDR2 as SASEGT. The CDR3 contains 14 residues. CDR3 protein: CASSPGGGGNEQFF.

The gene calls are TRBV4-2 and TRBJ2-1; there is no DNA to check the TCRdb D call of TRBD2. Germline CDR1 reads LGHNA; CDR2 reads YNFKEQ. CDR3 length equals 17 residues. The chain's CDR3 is CASSQVTSGGLEGEQFF.